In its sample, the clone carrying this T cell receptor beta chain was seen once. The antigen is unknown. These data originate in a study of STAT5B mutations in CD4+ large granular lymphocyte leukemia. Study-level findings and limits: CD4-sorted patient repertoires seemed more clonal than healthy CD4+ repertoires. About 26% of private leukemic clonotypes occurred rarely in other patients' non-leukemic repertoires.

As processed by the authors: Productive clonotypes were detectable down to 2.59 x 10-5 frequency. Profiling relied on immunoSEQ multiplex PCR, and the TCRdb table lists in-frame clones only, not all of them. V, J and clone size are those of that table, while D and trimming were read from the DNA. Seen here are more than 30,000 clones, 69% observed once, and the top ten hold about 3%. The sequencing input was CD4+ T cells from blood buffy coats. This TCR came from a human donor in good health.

The CDR3 sequence is CASTVERGNSPLHF. The CDR3 coding sequence is TGTGCCAGCACAGTGGAGCGTGGGAATTCACCCCTCCACTTT. The chain carries TRBV2 and TRBJ1-6; no definite D call. V was pared by 7 bases and J by 7 bases, with 14 bases between. The CDR3 totals 14 residues. Germline values: CDR1 SNHLY, CDR2 FYNNEI.